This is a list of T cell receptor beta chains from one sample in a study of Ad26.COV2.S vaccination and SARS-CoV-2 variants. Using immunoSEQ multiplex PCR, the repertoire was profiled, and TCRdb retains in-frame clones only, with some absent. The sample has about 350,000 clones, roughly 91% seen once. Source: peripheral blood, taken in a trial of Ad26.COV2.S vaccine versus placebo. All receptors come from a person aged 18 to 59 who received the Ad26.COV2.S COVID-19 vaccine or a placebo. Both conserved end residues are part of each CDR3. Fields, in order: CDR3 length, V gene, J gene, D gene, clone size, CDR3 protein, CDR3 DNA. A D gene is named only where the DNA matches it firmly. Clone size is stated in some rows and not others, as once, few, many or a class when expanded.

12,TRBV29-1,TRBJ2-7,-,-,CSVEDVPGEQYF,TGCAGCGTTGAAGATGTTCCGGGGGAGCAGTACTTC
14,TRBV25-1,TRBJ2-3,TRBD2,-,CASSDSGGWDTQYF,TGTGCCAGCAGTGATAGCGGGGGCTGGGATACGCAGTATTTT
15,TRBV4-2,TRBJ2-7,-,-,CASSQEYRDIYEQYF,TGTGCCAGCAGCCAAGAATACAGGGATATCTACGAGCAGTACTTC
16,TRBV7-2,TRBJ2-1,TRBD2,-,CASSYGTSGTYNERFF,TGTGCCAGCAGCTACGGGACTAGCGGGACCTACAATGAGCGGTTCTTC
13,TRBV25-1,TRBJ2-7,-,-,CASSPYGSYEQYF,TGTGCCAGCAGTCCCTATGGATCTTACGAGCAGTACTTC
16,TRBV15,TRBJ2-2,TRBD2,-,CATSRDASGNTGELFF,TGTGCCACCAGCAGAGATGCTAGCGGAAACACCGGGGAGCTGTTTTTT
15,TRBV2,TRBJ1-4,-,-,CASSESTATNEKLFF,TGTGCCAGCAGTGAAAGCACAGCAACTAATGAAAAACTGTTTTTT
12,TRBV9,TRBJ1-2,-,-,CASTRANYGYTF,TGTGCCAGCACAAGAGCTAACTATGGCTACACCTTC
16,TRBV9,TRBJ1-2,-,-,CASSVDVGRVNYGYTF,TGTGCCAGCAGCGTAGACGTCGGCAGGGTGAACTATGGCTACACCTTC
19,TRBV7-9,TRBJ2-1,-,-,CASSLAGLGLARSYNEQFF,TGTGCCAGCAGCTTAGCGGGTTTGGGACTTGCTAGGTCCTACAATGAGCAGTTCTTC
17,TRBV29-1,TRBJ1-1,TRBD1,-,CSVEVVRDRGPDTEAFF,TGCAGCGTTGAAGTGGTCCGGGACAGGGGGCCTGACACTGAAGCTTTCTTT
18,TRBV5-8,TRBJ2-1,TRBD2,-,CASSPYLLAGGMYNEQFF,TGTGCCAGCAGCCCTTACCTACTAGCGGGAGGGATGTACAATGAGCAGTTCTTC
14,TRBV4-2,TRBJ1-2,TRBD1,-,CASSLQGQADGYTF,TGTGCCAGCAGCCTCCAGGGACAGGCTGATGGCTACACCTTC
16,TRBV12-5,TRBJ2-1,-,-,CASGLVLAGPYNEQFF,TGTGCTAGTGGTTTGGTACTTGCGGGACCCTACAATGAGCAGTTCTTC
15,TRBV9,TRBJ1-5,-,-,CASSSTEENGQPQHF,TGTGCCAGCAGCTCGACCGAAGAGAATGGACAGCCCCAGCATTTT
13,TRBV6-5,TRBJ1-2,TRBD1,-,CASHRDRVNGYTF,TGTGCCAGCCACCGGGACAGGGTTAATGGCTACACCTTC
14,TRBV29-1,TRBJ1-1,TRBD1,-,CSVGRDSKNTEAFF,TGCAGCGTTGGCAGGGACAGCAAGAACACTGAAGCTTTCTTT
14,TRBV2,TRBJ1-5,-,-,CASSGGIVNQPQHF,TGTGCCAGCTCTGGGGGTATCGTGAATCAGCCCCAGCATTTT
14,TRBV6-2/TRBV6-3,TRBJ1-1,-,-,CASSYQELNTEAFF,TGTGCCAGCAGTTATCAGGAGTTGAACACTGAAGCTTTCTTT
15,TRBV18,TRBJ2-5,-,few,CASSPPNNRLETQYF,TGTGCCAGCTCACCACCAAACAACAGGTTGGAGACCCAGTACTTC
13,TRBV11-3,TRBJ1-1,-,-,CASSPNMNTEAFF,TGTGCCAGCAGCCCAAACATGAACACTGAAGCTTTCTTT
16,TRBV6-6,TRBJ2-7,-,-,CASSYSWGLDPYEQYF,TGTGCCAGCAGTTACTCATGGGGTCTTGATCCCTACGAGCAGTACTTC
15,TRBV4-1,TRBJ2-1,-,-,CASSQGAGRINEQFF,TGCGCCAGCAGCCAAGGGGCGGGGCGGATCAATGAGCAGTTCTTC
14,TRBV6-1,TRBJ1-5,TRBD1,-,CASRDSYSNQPQHF,TGTGCCAGCCGGGACAGCTATAGCAATCAGCCCCAGCATTTT
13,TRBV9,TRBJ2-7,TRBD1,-,CASSVTGGGEQYF,TGTGCCAGCAGCGTCACAGGGGGAGGCGAGCAGTACTTC
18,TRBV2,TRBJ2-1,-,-,CASNQETFDRSSYNEQFF,TGTGCCAGCAACCAAGAAACCTTCGACAGAAGCTCCTACAATGAGCAGTTCTTC
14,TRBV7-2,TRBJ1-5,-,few,CASSLELSNQPQHF,TGTGCCAGCAGCTTAGAGCTGAGTAATCAGCCCCAGCATTTT
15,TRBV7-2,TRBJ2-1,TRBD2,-,CASSSGLAFLNEQFF,TGTGCCAGCAGCTCCGGACTAGCGTTCCTCAATGAGCAGTTCTTC
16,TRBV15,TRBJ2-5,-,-,CATSRDLRGRPETQYF,TGTGCCACCAGCAGAGATCTGAGGGGGAGGCCGGAGACCCAGTACTTC
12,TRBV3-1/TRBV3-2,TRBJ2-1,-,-,CASSQVVNEQFF,TGTGCCAGCAGCCAAGTAGTGAATGAGCAGTTCTTC
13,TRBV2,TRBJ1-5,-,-,CASSTGRDQPQHF,TGTGCCAGCAGTACAGGCAGGGATCAGCCCCAGCATTTT
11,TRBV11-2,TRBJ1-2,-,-,CASSLKYGYTF,TGTGCCAGCAGCTTAAAGTATGGCTACACCTTC
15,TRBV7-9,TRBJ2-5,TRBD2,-,CASSWSGGRGETQYF,TGTGCCAGCAGCTGGAGCGGGGGTAGAGGGGAGACCCAGTACTTC
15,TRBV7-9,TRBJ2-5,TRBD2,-,CASSGRLAGKETQYF,TGTGCCAGCAGCGGCAGACTAGCGGGGAAAGAGACCCAGTACTTC
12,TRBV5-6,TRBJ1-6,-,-,CASSLVGSPLHF,TGTGCCAGCAGCTTGGTCGGCTCACCCCTCCACTTT
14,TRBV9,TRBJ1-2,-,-,CASSVGGANYGYTF,TGTGCCAGCAGCGTAGGGGGGGCAAACTATGGCTACACCTTC
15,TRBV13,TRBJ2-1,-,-,CASSLRGSSYNEQFF,TGTGCCAGCAGCTTAAGGGGGAGCTCCTACAATGAGCAGTTCTTC
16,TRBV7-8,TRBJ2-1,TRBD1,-,CASSFPGTGPYNEQFF,TGTGCCAGCAGCTTTCCCGGGACAGGCCCTTACAATGAGCAGTTCTTC
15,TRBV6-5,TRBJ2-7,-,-,CASSYSSPQVYEQYF,TGTGCCAGCAGTTACTCGTCCCCTCAGGTTTACGAGCAGTACTTC
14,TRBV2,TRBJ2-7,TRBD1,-,CASKEIRQGFEQYF,TGTGCCAGCAAGGAGATCAGACAGGGTTTCGAGCAGTACTTC
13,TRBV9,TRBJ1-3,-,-,CASSAHRGNTIYF,TGTGCCAGCAGCGCGCACAGGGGAAACACCATATATTTT
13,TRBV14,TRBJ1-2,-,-,CASSQMEHYGYTF,TGTGCCAGCAGCCAGATGGAACACTATGGCTACACCTTC
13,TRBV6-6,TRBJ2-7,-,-,CASSKGFSYEQYF,TGTGCCAGCAGTAAGGGTTTCTCCTACGAGCAGTACTTC
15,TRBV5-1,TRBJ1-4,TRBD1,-,CASSSSTGNNEKLFF,TGCGCCAGCAGCTCATCGACAGGGAATAATGAAAAACTGTTTTTT
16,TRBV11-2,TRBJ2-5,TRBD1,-,CASSARQGGNQETQYF,TGTGCCAGCAGCGCGCGACAGGGGGGGAACCAAGAGACCCAGTACTTC
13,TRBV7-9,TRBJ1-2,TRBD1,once,CASSLGQGYGYTF,TGTGCCAGCAGCCTCGGACAGGGCTATGGCTACACCTTC
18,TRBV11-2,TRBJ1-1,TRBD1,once,CASSLRDRQRRVNTEAFF,TGTGCCAGCAGCTTACGGGACAGGCAAAGGAGGGTGAACACTGAAGCTTTCTTT
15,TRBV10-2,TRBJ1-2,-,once,CASRETGVKNYGYTF,TGCGCCAGCAGAGAAACAGGAGTCAAAAACTATGGCTACACCTTC
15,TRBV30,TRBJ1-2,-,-,CAWSVFMGHNYGYTF,TGTGCCTGGAGTGTATTCATGGGGCACAACTATGGCTACACCTTC
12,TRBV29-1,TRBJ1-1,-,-,CSVVVLNTEAFF,TGCAGCGTTGTTGTACTGAACACTGAAGCTTTCTTT
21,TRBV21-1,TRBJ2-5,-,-,CAISKAGQWELAGGKKETQYF,TGTGCCATCAGCAAAGCGGGACAGTGGGAACTAGCGGGAGGGAAAAAAGAGACCCAGTACTTC